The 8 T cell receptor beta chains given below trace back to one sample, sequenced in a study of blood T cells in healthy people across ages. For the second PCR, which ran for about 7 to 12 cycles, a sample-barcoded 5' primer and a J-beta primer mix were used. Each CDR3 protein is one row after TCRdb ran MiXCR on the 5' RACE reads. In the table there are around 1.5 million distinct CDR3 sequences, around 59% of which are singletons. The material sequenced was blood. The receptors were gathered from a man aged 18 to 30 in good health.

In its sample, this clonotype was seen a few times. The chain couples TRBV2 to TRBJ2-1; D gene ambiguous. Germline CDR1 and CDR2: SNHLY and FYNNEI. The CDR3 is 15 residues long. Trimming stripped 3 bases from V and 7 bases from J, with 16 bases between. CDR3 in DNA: TGTGCCAGCAGTGACGGGTTCGGGTTATGGAATGAGCAGTTCTTC. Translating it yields CASSDGFGLWNEQFF.

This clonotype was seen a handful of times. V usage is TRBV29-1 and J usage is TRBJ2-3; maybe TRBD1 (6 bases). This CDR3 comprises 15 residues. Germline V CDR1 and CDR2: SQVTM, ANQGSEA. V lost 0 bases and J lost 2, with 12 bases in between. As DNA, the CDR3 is TGCAGCGTTGAAGATGGGGGACATCTCACAGATACGCAGTATTTT. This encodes CSVEDGGHLTDTQYF.

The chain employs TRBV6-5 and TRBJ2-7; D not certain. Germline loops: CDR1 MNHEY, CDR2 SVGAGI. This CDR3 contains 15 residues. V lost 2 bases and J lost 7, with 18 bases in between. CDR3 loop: CASSYVPSQVDEQYF. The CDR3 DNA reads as TGTGCCAGCAGTTACGTACCCAGTCAGGTCGATGAGCAGTACTTC.

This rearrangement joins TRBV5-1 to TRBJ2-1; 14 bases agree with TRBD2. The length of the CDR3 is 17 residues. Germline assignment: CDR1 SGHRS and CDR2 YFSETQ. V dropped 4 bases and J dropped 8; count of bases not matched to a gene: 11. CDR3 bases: TGCGCCAGCAGCGTACTATCCGGGACTAGCGGGAGCGATGAGCAGTTCTTC. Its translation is CASSVLSGTSGSDEQFF.

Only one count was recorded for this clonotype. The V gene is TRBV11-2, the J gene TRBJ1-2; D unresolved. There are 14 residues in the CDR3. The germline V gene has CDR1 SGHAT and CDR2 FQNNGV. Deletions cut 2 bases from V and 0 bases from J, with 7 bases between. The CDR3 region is CASSLRRTNYGYTF. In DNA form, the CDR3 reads TGTGCCAGCAGCTTAAGGCGGACTAACTATGGCTACACCTTC.

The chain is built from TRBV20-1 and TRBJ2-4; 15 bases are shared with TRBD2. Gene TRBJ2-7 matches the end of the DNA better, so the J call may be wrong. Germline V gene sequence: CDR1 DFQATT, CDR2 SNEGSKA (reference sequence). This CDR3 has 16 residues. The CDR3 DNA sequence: TGCAGTGCGAGGACTAGCGGGAGGGGTCCGTCCTACGAGCAGTACTTC. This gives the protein CSARTSGRGPSYEQYF.

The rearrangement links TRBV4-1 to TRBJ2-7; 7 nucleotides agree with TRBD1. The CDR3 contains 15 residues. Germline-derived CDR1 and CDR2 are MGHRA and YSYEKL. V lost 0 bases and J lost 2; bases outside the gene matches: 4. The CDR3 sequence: CASSQEYQGAYEQYF. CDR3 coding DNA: TGCGCCAGCAGCCAAGAATATCAGGGGGCCTACGAGCAGTACTTC.

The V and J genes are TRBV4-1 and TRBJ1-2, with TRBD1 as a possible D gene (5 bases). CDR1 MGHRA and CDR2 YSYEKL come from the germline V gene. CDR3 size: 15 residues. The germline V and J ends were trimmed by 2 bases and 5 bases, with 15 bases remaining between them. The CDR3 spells CASSQPPGPRYGYTF. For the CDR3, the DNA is TGCGCCAGCAGCCAACCCCCGGGACCGAGATATGGCTACACCTTC.